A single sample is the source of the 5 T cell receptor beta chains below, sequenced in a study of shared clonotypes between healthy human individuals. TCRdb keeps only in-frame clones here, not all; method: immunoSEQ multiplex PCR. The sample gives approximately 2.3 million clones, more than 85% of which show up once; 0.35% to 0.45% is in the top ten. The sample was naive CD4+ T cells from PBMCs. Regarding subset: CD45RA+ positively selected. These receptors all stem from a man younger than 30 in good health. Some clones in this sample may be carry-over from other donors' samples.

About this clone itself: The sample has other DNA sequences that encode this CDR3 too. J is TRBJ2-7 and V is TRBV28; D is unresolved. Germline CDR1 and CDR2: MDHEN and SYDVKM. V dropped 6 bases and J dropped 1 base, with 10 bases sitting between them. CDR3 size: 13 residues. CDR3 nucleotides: TGTGCCAGCAGCCTCACTGCGTCCTACGAGCAGTACTTC. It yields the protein CASSLTASYEQYF.

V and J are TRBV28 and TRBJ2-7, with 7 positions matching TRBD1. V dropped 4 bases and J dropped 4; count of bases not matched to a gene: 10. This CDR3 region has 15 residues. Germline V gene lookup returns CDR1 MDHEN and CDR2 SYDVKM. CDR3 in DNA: TGTGCCAGCAGTTCGACAGGGATCAATCCGTACGAGCAGTACTTC. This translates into CASSSTGINPYEQYF.

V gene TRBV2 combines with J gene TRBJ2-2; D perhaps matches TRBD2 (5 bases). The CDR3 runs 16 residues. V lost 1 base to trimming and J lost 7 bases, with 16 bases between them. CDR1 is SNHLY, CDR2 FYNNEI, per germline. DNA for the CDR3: TGTGCCAGCAGTGAAGTAGGACTTCGTTTAAGCGGGGAGCTGTTTTTT. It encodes CASSEVGLRLSGELFF. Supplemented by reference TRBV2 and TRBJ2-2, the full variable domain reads EPEVTQTPSHQVTQMGQEVILRCVPISNHLYFYWYRQILGQKVEFLVSFYNNEISEKSEIFDDQFSVERPDGSNFTLKIRSTKLEDSAMYFCASSEVGLRLSGELFFGEGSRLTVL.

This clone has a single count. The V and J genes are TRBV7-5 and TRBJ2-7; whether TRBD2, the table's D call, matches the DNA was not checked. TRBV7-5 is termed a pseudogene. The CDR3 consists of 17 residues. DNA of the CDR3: TGTGTCAGAAGCTTAGTAATGTCTATCTGCGTGTCCTACGAGCAGTACTTC. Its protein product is CVRSLVMSICVSYEQYF.

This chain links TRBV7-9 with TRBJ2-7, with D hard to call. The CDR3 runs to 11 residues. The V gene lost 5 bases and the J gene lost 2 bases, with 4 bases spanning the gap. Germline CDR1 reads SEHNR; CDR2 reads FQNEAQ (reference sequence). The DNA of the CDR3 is TGTGCCAGCAGCGAGGCCTACGAGCAGTACTTC. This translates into CASSEAYEQYF.